This is a list of T cell receptor beta chains from one sample in a study of cytomegalovirus exposure and HLA in healthy donors. The protocol was immunoSEQ multiplex PCR, while the TCRdb copy is restricted to in-frame clones and leaves out a portion. The data contain 150,000 to 200,000 clones, roughly 80% of them singletons. Sequenced sample: PBMCs. Source of these receptors: a man younger than 40 in good health and CMV-seropositive. The CDR3 runs from the conserved cysteine through the conserved F or W. The order of the fields is J gene, V gene, D gene, clone size, CDR3 protein, CDR3 DNA. The D gene is left open where the match is weak. Not every row has a clone size; where given, it reads once, few, many or a size class.

>TRBJ1-3|TRBV27|TRBD1|.
CASSLPRDSRPCTGNTIYF
TGTGCCAGCAGTTTACCACGGGACAGCCGCCCCTGCACTGGAAACACCATATATTTT
>TRBJ2-1|TRBV4-1|TRBD2|.
CASSRTSAGPKSSYNEQFF
TGCGCCAGCAGTCGGACTAGCGCGGGCCCCAAAAGCTCCTACAATGAGCAGTTCTTC
>TRBJ1-1|TRBV7-9|TRBD1|.
CASSSTGGHTEASF
TGTGCCAGCAGCTCGACAGGGGGGCACACTGAAGCTTCCTTT
>TRBJ1-2|TRBV6-6|.|.
CASSYVGGGYTF
TGTGCCAGCAGTTACGTCGGGGGAGGCTACACCTTC
>TRBJ1-2|TRBV19|TRBD1|.
CASSTTQGTASYGYTF
TGTGCCAGTAGTACGACACAGGGGACCGCATCCTATGGCTACACCTTC
>TRBJ2-3|TRBV7-2|TRBD2|once
CASAREGGTDTQYF
TGTGCCAGCGCCCGGGAGGGGGGCACAGATACGCAGTATTTT
>TRBJ1-5|TRBV27|.|.
CASSLAGSNQPQHF
TGTGCCAGCAGTCTGGCGGGGAGCAATCAGCCCCAGCATTTT
>TRBJ2-2|TRBV7-2|TRBD2|.
CASSLDLAGGLRTGELFF
TGTGCCAGCAGCTTAGATTTAGCGGGGGGGCTTCGGACCGGGGAGCTGTTTTTT
>TRBJ1-1|TRBV29-1|TRBD1|.
CSVMGQQTEAFF
TGCAGCGTTATGGGACAGCAAACTGAAGCTTTCTTT
>TRBJ1-1|TRBV4-2|.|.
CASSQGGGEYTEAFF
TGTGCCAGCAGCCAAGGGGGGGGTGAGTACACTGAAGCTTTCTTT
>TRBJ2-1|TRBV6-6|TRBD2|.
CASSSGLAGVGEQFF
TGTGCCAGCAGCTCTGGACTAGCGGGAGTGGGTGAGCAGTTCTTC
>TRBJ2-2|TRBV7-2|.|few
CASSVRVRDTGELFF
TGTGCCAGCAGCGTCAGGGTTCGGGACACCGGGGAGCTGTTTTTT
>TRBJ2-7|TRBV18|TRBD2|.
CASSPLLAGAYEQYF
TGTGCCAGCTCACCTTTGCTAGCGGGAGCCTACGAGCAGTACTTC
>TRBJ1-4|TRBV4-1|.|.
CASSQVRREGEKLFF
TGCGCCAGCAGCCAAGTTCGGAGGGAGGGCGAAAAACTGTTTTTT
>TRBJ2-3|TRBV5-1|.|once
CASSLGGEAYTQYF
TGCGCCAGCAGCTTGGGGGGGGAGGCGTATACGCAGTATTTT
>TRBJ2-2|TRBV5-1|.|.
CASSFDAVNTGELFF
TGCGCCAGCAGCTTTGATGCGGTGAACACCGGGGAGCTGTTTTTT
>TRBJ2-6|TRBV7-9|TRBD2|few
CASSLAPSGSSGANVLTF
TGTGCCAGCAGCTTAGCGCCTAGCGGGAGCTCTGGGGCCAACGTCCTGACTTTC
>TRBJ1-1|TRBV11-2|.|.
CASSLSQGREAFF
TGTGCCAGCAGCTTATCACAGGGCCGTGAAGCTTTCTTT
>TRBJ1-5|TRBV2|.|.
CASSEGFKAGDQPQHF
TGTGCCAGCAGTGAAGGGTTTAAGGCAGGGGATCAGCCCCAGCATTTT